Shown below are 10 T cell receptor beta chains from a single sample sequenced in a study of molecular identifiers for immune sequencing clone quantification. TCRdb reprocessed the PCR reads via MiXCR and lists one record per CDR3 protein. The sample lists about 320,000 distinct CDR3 sequences, 20% to 25% occurring once. Specimen: naive CD8+ T cells from blood, with Jurkat cell RNA spiked in. As for subset: FACS-sorted CD8+CD4-CCR7+CD45RA+ naive T cells. The receptor set was obtained from a human donor in good health. Some libraries in this study had Jurkat cell RNA spiked in.

This clonotype was recorded many times. V usage is TRBV20-1 and J usage is TRBJ2-5, with 8 bases that match TRBD2. This CDR3 spans 19 amino acids. The V gene end was trimmed by 5 bases and the J gene end by 0 bases; junction bases not matched to a gene: 20. Per the germline V gene, CDR1 is DFQATT and CDR2 is SNEGSKA (reference sequence). For the CDR3, the DNA is TGCAGTGCTGTAAGCGGGAGAGTCGGCCGGAAGGAGTACCAAGAGACCCAGTACTTC. Protein product: CSAVSGRVGRKEYQETQYF.

Note on this clonotype: This may arise from a read error, as a much more abundant clone is one base away. The chain combines TRBV10-3 with TRBJ1-1; D uncertain. The CDR3 has 15 residues. Looked up from germline, CDR1 is ENHRY and CDR2 is SYGVKD. CDR3 in amino acids: CALSESIQKNTEAFF. DNA for the CDR3: TGTGCCCTCAGTGAGTCGATACAAAAGAACACTGAAGCTTTCTTT.

To note about this clonotype: A clone one base away is much larger, so this may be a read error. The V call is TRBV10-2, the J call TRBJ1-5; D unresolved. Germline CDR1 is WSHSY and CDR2 is SAAADI. The CDR3 runs to 14 residues. The CDR3 DNA reads as TGCGTCAGCAGTGAGACTTCCTCCAATCAGCCCCAGCATTTT. Its translation: CVSSETSSNQPQHF.

This clonotype came up many times. The V gene is TRBV12-3 or TRBV12-4, the J gene TRBJ2-3; D gene ambiguous. This CDR3 has 15 residues. V was clipped by 2 bases and J by 6 bases, with 15 bases between them. The CDR3 bases are TGTGCCAGCAGTTTATCACTAACACGTTCTGATACGCAGTATTTT. Encoded protein: CASSLSLTRSDTQYF.

This chain's CDR3 is CASSQGRSSFTGELFF. The CDR3 bases are TGCGCCAGCAGCCAAGGGCGATCAAGTTTCACCGGGGAGCTGTTTTTT. The chain carries TRBV4-3 and TRBJ2-2; D is undetermined. The CDR3 is made up of 16 amino acids. In germline, CDR1 is LGHNA, CDR2 YSLEER. V was trimmed by 1 base and J by 4 bases, leaving 13 bases between them.

This clonotype was detected ten times or more. The chain carries TRBV27 and TRBJ1-5; 8 bases align to TRBD1. V lost 10 bases to trimming and J lost 6 bases; unmatched junction nucleotides: 8. The V gene's germline CDR1 is MNHEY and CDR2 SMNVEV (reference sequence). The CDR3 sequence is 13 residues long. CDR3 residues: CATPPRGLQPQHF. CDR3 nucleotides: TGTGCCACCCCCCCCAGGGGGCTTCAGCCCCAGCATTTT.

This clonotype occurred many times. The chain couples TRBV14 to TRBJ2-3, with D unclear. CDR1 and CDR2 (germline): SGHDN, FVKESK. Trimming cost V 2 bases and J 5 bases, with 5 bases left between them. This CDR3 is 12 amino acids long. The CDR3 DNA reads TGTGCCAGCAGCCAACCTCTAGATACGCAGTATTTT. Protein: CASSQPLDTQYF.

Comments on this clonotype: A read error may be the cause here, since a much bigger clone is one base away. The V gene is TRBV20-1, the J gene TRBJ2-5, with TRBD2 matching over 11 bases. V shed 0 bases and J 11 bases; nucleotides not matched to a gene: 14. CDR1 and CDR2 (germline): DFQATT, SNEGSKA (reference sequence). CDR3 length: 16 residues. CDR3 coding DNA: TGCAGTGCTAGAGATCCCCCCACTAGCGGGAGTTCCATGCAGTACTTC. Amino acid sequence: CSARDPPTSGSSMQYF.

In regard to this clonotype: Since a much larger clone is just one base distant, this may be a read error. The J gene is TRBJ2-7, the V gene TRBV30; no definite D call. The V gene lost 0 bases and the J gene lost 7 bases, with 7 bases spanning the gap. The CDR3 has 11 residues. The germline V gene encodes CDR1 GTSNPN and CDR2 SVGIG (reference sequence). The CDR3 coding sequence is TGTGCCTGGAGTGTGTGGGTGGAGCAGTACTTC. Translated, it gives CAWSVWVEQYF.

This clonotype was seen ten or more times. The V gene is TRBV7-2, the J gene TRBJ2-2; TRBD1 is a possible D gene (6 bases). Between the trimmed V and J ends, which lost 5 bases and 2 bases, there was a span of 18 bases. CDR3 length equals 17 residues. Germline lookup yields CDR1 SGHTA and CDR2 FQGNSA. DNA for the CDR3: TGTGCCAGCAGCGCCCAACCAGGGGCGCCTAACACCGGGGAGCTGTTTTTT. It yields the protein CASSAQPGAPNTGELFF.